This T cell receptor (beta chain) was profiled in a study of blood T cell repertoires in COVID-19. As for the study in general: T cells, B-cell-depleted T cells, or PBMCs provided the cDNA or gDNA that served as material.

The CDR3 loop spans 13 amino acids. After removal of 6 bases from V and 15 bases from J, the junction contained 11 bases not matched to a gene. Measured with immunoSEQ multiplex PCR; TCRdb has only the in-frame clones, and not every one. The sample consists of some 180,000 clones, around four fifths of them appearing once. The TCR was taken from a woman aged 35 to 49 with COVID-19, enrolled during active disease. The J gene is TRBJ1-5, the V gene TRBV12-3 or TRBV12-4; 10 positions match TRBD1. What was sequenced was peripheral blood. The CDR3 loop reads CASSAGTGVPWHF. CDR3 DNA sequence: TGTGCCAGCAGCGCCGGGACAGGGGTCCCATGGCATTTT.